The following is a TCR beta chain sequence with its context. No antigen is known for it. This sample was taken from a study of CD8+ T cells in alopecia areata. Study outcomes and limitations: With patients, TCR sharing proved less clear than in mice, a difference possibly related to HLA.

The CDR3 extends over 17 amino acids. Trimming at V came to 4 bases and at J to 2 bases, leaving 12 bases not matched to a gene. Per germline, CDR1 SEHNR and CDR2 FQNEAQ (reference sequence). Sequencing relied on a cDNA template that was reverse transcribed from extracted RNA. The method was immunoSEQ multiplex PCR; TCRdb's version includes in-frame clones alone and lacks a portion of them. The table shows 110,000 to 150,000 clones, with about 51% occurring only once. The rearrangement links TRBV7-9 to TRBJ2-5; 8 nucleotides agree with TRBD2. The sample here was CD4+ T cells sorted from blood, taken at week 0. The sequence was obtained from a human donor with alopecia areata. The DNA for the CDR3 is TGTGCCAGCAGCTCTCCGCCCTTAGCGGGATCACAAGAGACCCAGTACTTC. This encodes CASSSPPLAGSQETQYF.